This passage covers 27 T cell receptor beta chains from one sample sequenced in a study of cytomegalovirus exposure and HLA in healthy donors (dated by TCRdb to about 2017). The library was produced with the immunoSEQ multiplex PCR assay. As stored in TCRdb, this immuneACCESS dataset retains in-frame rearrangements with V and J assigned. A fraction of the clones does not appear; measured against another copy, unresolved V genes explain less than half of the discrepancy, and the remainder lacks a known reason. The sample has around 180,000 clones on record, more than 80% of them singletons. Of the sample, roughly 6.5% is held by the ten largest clones. The specimen was PBMCs. Receptors were obtained from a man aged 18 to 30 in good health and CMV-seropositive.

The chain combines TRBV27 with TRBJ2-3, with TRBD2 matching over 11 bases. The germline gives CDR1 MNHEY, CDR2 SMNVEV (reference sequence). The CDR3 is 20 amino acids. Unmatched junction bases numbered 15, after V lost 4 bases and J lost 0 bases. The CDR3 protein is CASSYPSGRPRSASTDTQYF. The CDR3 DNA reads TGTGCCAGCAGTTACCCTAGCGGGAGGCCGCGGAGTGCTAGCACAGATACGCAGTATTTT.

This chain uses TRBV7-9 with TRBJ2-1; D perhaps matches TRBD2 (6 bases). Germline CDR1 and CDR2: SEHNR and FQNEAQ (reference sequence). The CDR3 spans 12 residues. V gave up 11 bases and J gave up 3 bases, with 11 bases separating them. The CDR3 coding sequence is TGTGCCGTCGGGAGTCGCTACAATGAGCAGTTCTTC. Protein product: CAVGSRYNEQFF.

V and J are TRBV7-6 and TRBJ2-7, with TRBD2 identical over 13 bases. With 5 bases clipped from V and 6 bases from J, the junction kept 13 bases outside the gene matches. Germline CDR1 and CDR2: SGHVS and FNYEAQ. The CDR3 spans 17 residues. CDR3 DNA: TGTGCCAGCAGCCCAGGGCCGGGACTAGCGGGAAACCGCGAGCAGTACTTC. It specifies CASSPGPGLAGNREQYF. The full variable domain, completed using reference TRBV7-6 and TRBJ2-7, is GAGVSQSPRYKVTKRGQDVALRCDPISGHVSLYWYRQALGQGPEFLTYFNYEAQQDKSGLPNDRFSAERPEGSISTLTIQRTEQRDSAMYRCASSPGPGLAGNREQYFGPGTRLTVT.

This chain connects TRBV7-6 to TRBJ2-1, with TRBD2 identical over 10 bases. The length of the CDR3 is 13 residues. V shed 5 bases and J 6 bases; nucleotides not matched to a gene: 1. Germline V CDR1 and CDR2: SGHVS, FNYEAQ. CDR3 residues: CASSRTSGNEQFF. The CDR3 bases are TGTGCCAGCAGCCGGACTAGCGGCAATGAGCAGTTCTTC.

The chain uses TRBV28 and TRBJ1-1; TRBD1 might be the D (6 bases). The CDR3 loop spans 15 amino acids. The V end was cut by 8 bases, the J end by 0 bases, with 16 bases between. From germline, CDR1 is MDHEN and CDR2 SYDVKM. The CDR3 bases are TGTGCCAGCTATCCCGGGACAACCGTGAACACTGAAGCTTTCTTT. Translation gives CASYPGTTVNTEAFF.

This clone has a single count. The rearrangement joins TRBV27 to TRBJ2-3; TRBD1 agrees at 8 bases. This CDR3 is 13 amino acids long. Losses at the gene ends were 6 bases for V and 3 bases for J; bases not matched to a gene: 2. Germline-derived CDR1 and CDR2 are MNHEY and SMNVEV (reference sequence). This CDR3 reads CASRRTGTDTQYF. The CDR3 region has the DNA TGTGCCAGCAGGAGGACAGGGACAGATACGCAGTATTTT.

The chain recombines TRBV6-5 with TRBJ2-7; 9 nucleotides agree with TRBD2. Germline V gene lookup returns CDR1 MNHEY and CDR2 SVGAGI. The ends lost 8 bases at V and 6 bases at J; junction bases unmatched: 11. The CDR3 runs to 14 residues. The DNA for the CDR3 is TGTGCCAGCTCCCTAGTCCCTAGCGGGACCGAGCAGTACTTC. Its protein product is CASSLVPSGTEQYF.

This chain links TRBV25-1 with TRBJ2-5; 13 nucleotides match TRBD2. CDR3 length equals 16 residues. The V segment lost 3 bases and the J segment 2 bases; nucleotides outside the gene matches: 3. CDR1 and CDR2 (germline): MGHDK, SYGVNS. Written as DNA, the CDR3 is TGTGCCAGCAGTGATCTACTAGCGGGAGGGCAAGAGACCCAGTACTTC. This translates into CASSDLLAGGQETQYF.

The chain recombines TRBV4-3 with TRBJ2-1; perhaps TRBD1 as D (5 bases). Germline V gene data show CDR1 as LGHNA and CDR2 as YSLEER. Trimming took 0 bases from V and 2 from J, leaving 11 bases between them. The CDR3 covers 16 residues. This CDR3 reads CASSQDGAYTYNEQFF. In DNA, the CDR3 is TGCGCCAGCAGCCAAGATGGGGCCTACACCTACAATGAGCAGTTCTTC.

V is TRBV5-1 and J is TRBJ2-6; D remains unclear. Germline CDR1 SGHRS, CDR2 YFSETQ. V gave up 1 base and J gave up 2 bases, with 4 bases separating them. There are 14 residues in the CDR3. The CDR3 loop reads CASSLYTGANVLTF. The CDR3 DNA is TGCGCCAGCAGCTTGTACACTGGGGCCAACGTCCTGACTTTC. The variable domain in full, completed from reference TRBV5-1 and TRBJ2-6, reads KAGVTQTPRYLIKTRGQQVTLSCSPISGHRSVSWYQQTPGQGLQFLFEYFSETQRNKGNFPGRFSGRQFSNSRSEMNVSTLELGDSALYLCASSLYTGANVLTFGAGSRLTVL.

This clone appeared once. The rearrangement uses TRBV27 and TRBJ1-1, with D tentatively TRBD1 (5 bases). This CDR3 is 13 amino acids long. The V end lost 5 bases, the J end lost 6 bases, and 13 bases lay between the germline ends. Germline V lookup: CDR1 MNHEY, CDR2 SMNVEV (reference sequence). As DNA, the CDR3 is TGTGCCAGCAGTCAAGGGGCAGGGTCTGAAGCTTTCTTT. Protein product: CASSQGAGSEAFF.

The V and J genes are TRBV30 and TRBJ2-5, with TRBD1 matching over 12 bases. The CDR3 is made up of 14 amino acids. Germline assignment: CDR1 GTSNPN and CDR2 SVGIG (reference sequence). With V trimmed by 3 bases and J by 5 bases, 4 bases remained unmatched. The CDR3, as DNA: TGTGCCTGGAGGCGGGACAGGGGGCGGGAGACCCAGTACTTC. It translates to CAWRRDRGRETQYF.

The chain recombines TRBV7-2 with TRBJ2-7; 9 nucleotides agree with TRBD2. The germline V gene has CDR1 SGHTA and CDR2 FQGNSA. V gave up 2 bases and J gave up 5 bases; unmatched junction bases: 7. The CDR3 covers 15 residues. CDR3 DNA sequence: TGTGCCAGCAGCTTACACGGTAGCGGGAGCGACGAGCAGTACTTC. Translation gives CASSLHGSGSDEQYF.

The chain couples TRBV19 to TRBJ2-1, with 8 positions matching TRBD2. Germline-derived CDR1 and CDR2 are LNHDA and SQIVND (reference sequence). CDR3 length: 14 amino acids. Trimming removed 6 bases from V and 8 bases from J; junction bases left unmatched: 9. This CDR3 reads CASSGRSGGDEQFF. For the CDR3, the DNA is TGTGCCAGTAGCGGACGGAGCGGGGGCGATGAGCAGTTCTTC. The whole variable domain, filled in from reference TRBV19 and TRBJ2-1, reads DGGITQSPKYLFRKEGQNVTLSCEQNLNHDAMYWYRQDPGQGLRLIYYSQIVNDFQKGDIAEGYSVSREKKESFPLTVTSAQKNPTAFYLCASSGRSGGDEQFFGPGTRLTVL.

The rearrangement joins TRBV7-2 to TRBJ2-7, with TRBD1 matching over 8 bases. V shed 5 bases and J 3 bases; nucleotides not matched to a gene: 9. The CDR3 contains 15 residues. Germline CDR1 SGHTA, CDR2 FQGNSA. The CDR3 sequence: CASSTYRGMVYEQYF. The CDR3 DNA sequence: TGTGCCAGCAGCACATACAGGGGGATGGTCTACGAGCAGTACTTC.

This rearrangement joins TRBV7-8 to TRBJ2-5, with D possibly matching TRBD2 (6 bases). Trimming removed 8 bases at V and 1 base at J, with 11 bases between. CDR3 length: 13 amino acids. Germline V gene lookup returns CDR1 SGHVS and CDR2 FQNEAQ. The CDR3 loop reads CASRAGFQETQYF. CDR3 sequence (DNA): TGTGCCAGCCGGGCGGGGTTCCAAGAGACCCAGTACTTC.

The chain uses TRBV2 and TRBJ1-1; a weak D match, TRBD1 (6 bases). CDR3 size: 12 residues. Trimming stripped 7 bases from V and 11 bases from J, with 17 bases between. Germline lookup yields CDR1 SNHLY and CDR2 FYNNEI. The CDR3 DNA follows: TGTGCCAGCAAGGTCACAAACAGGGTGGCTTTCTTT. Protein: CASKVTNRVAFF.

The rearrangement links TRBV19 to TRBJ2-2, with a weak D call TRBD1 (6 bases). V was clipped by 5 bases and J by 1 base, with 17 bases between them. This CDR3 is 17 amino acids long. Per the germline V gene, CDR1 is LNHDA and CDR2 is SQIVND (reference sequence). CDR3 loop: CASSERLGALNTGELFF. The CDR3, as DNA: TGTGCCAGTAGTGAACGACTGGGGGCCCTGAACACCGGGGAGCTGTTTTTT.

This rearrangement joins TRBV6-5 to TRBJ1-4, with D perhaps TRBD1 (5 bases). Trimming left V 5 bases short and J 4 bases short, with 11 bases between. The CDR3 is 14 amino acids. Germline CDR1 reads MNHEY; CDR2 reads SVGAGI. CDR3 sequence (DNA): TGTGCCAGCAGTCGTAGACAGCTTAATGAAAAACTGTTTTTT. The encoded protein is CASSRRQLNEKLFF.

The V and J genes are TRBV15 and TRBJ2-2; 14 bases line up with TRBD2. V was pared by 0 bases and J by 3 bases, with 6 bases of the junction left unmatched. The length of the CDR3 is 19 residues. CDR1 and CDR2 (germline): LNHNV, YYDKDF (reference sequence). The DNA for the CDR3 is TGTGCCACCAGCAGAGAGGGACTAGCGGGAGTTATGGACACCGGGGAGCTGTTTTTT. Protein sequence: CATSREGLAGVMDTGELFF.

The chain combines TRBV5-6 with TRBJ2-1; 8 bases are shared with TRBD1. The germline V gene encodes CDR1 SGHDT and CDR2 YYEEEE. The CDR3 sequence is 14 residues long. V lost 2 bases and J lost 7; bases outside the gene matches: 5. CDR3 nucleotides: TGTGCCAGCAGCTTTGGGCAGGGGGCGAATGAGCAGTTCTTC. Its protein is CASSFGQGANEQFF.

The chain uses TRBV19 and TRBJ1-4; 9 nucleotides agree with TRBD1. CDR3 size: 16 residues. The V and J ends lost 3 bases and 3 bases, in that order; junction bases with no gene match: 5. CDR1 is LNHDA and CDR2 is SQIVND in the germline V gene (reference sequence). The CDR3 reads CASSIGNRGPNEKLFF. CDR3 nucleotide sequence: TGTGCCAGTAGTATTGGTAACAGGGGGCCTAATGAAAAACTGTTTTTT. Together with reference TRBV19 and TRBJ1-4, the CDR3 gives the full variable domain: DGGITQSPKYLFRKEGQNVTLSCEQNLNHDAMYWYRQDPGQGLRLIYYSQIVNDFQKGDIAEGYSVSREKKESFPLTVTSAQKNPTAFYLCASSIGNRGPNEKLFFGSGTQLSVL.

The chain has TRBV27 and TRBJ2-1; 7 bases fit TRBD1. V was clipped by 0 bases and J by 2 bases; unmatched bases: 4. This CDR3 is built from 16 residues. Germline CDR1 is MNHEY and CDR2 is SMNVEV (reference sequence). This CDR3 reads CASSLSGTVTYNEQFF. The CDR3 DNA is TGTGCCAGCAGTTTATCAGGGACAGTAACCTACAATGAGCAGTTCTTC.

The V call is TRBV10-3, the J call TRBJ1-2; a weak D match, TRBD1 (6 bases). Germline V gene lookup returns CDR1 ENHRY and CDR2 SYGVKD. Trimming stripped 2 bases from V and 6 bases from J, with 7 bases between. This CDR3 contains 12 residues. CDR3 sequence (DNA): TGTGCCATCAGTGAGGGACAGCATGGCTACACCTTC. Translation: CAISEGQHGYTF.

The chain links TRBV2 to TRBJ2-1; weak D call: TRBD2 (5 bases). The CDR3 covers 15 residues. V dropped 4 bases and J dropped 2 bases, with 12 bases sitting between them. Germline assignment: CDR1 SNHLY and CDR2 FYNNEI. The CDR3 nucleotides read TGTGCCAGCAGTGTGTTATCGGGAACCTACAATGAGCAGTTCTTC. The encoded protein is CASSVLSGTYNEQFF.

The chain employs TRBV27 and TRBJ2-2, with 7 bases aligning to TRBD1. The CDR3 has 18 residues. Germline V gene lookup returns CDR1 MNHEY and CDR2 SMNVEV (reference sequence). V was clipped by 5 bases and J by 5 bases; unmatched bases: 17. CDR3 residues: CASSPRTGARGNTGELFF. For the CDR3, the DNA is TGTGCCAGCAGTCCGCGCACAGGGGCGAGAGGTAATACCGGGGAGCTGTTTTTT.

The rearrangement joins TRBV5-1 to TRBJ2-2; 9 bases map to TRBD1. CDR3 length: 16 amino acids. Losses at the gene ends were 4 bases for V and 5 bases for J; bases not matched to a gene: 9. Germline V gives CDR1 SGHRS, CDR2 YFSETQ. The CDR3 loop reads CASSDPGTGLTGELFF. In nucleotides, the CDR3 is TGCGCCAGCAGCGATCCTGGGACAGGGTTAACCGGGGAGCTGTTTTTT.